The 2 T cell receptor beta chains in this list originate from one sample, sequenced in a study of beta chain features in type 1 diabetes. The entirety of the isolated RNA underwent reverse transcription, so expressed TCRB transcripts were sequenced. The method was immunoSEQ multiplex PCR; TCRdb's version includes in-frame clones alone and lacks a portion of them. This sample has hundreds of thousands of clones, with 6.5% to 10% found just once. The specimen was central memory CD4+ T cells from blood. The source is a woman aged 18 to 35 in good health.

This clone was counted a few times. This chain links TRBV27 with TRBJ1-1, with TRBD1 identical over 7 bases. This CDR3 comprises 14 residues. Trimming at V came to 4 bases and at J to 4 bases, leaving 6 bases not matched to a gene. CDR1 is MNHEY and CDR2 is SMNVEV in the germline V gene (reference sequence). CDR3 sequence reads: CASSSLAGGTEAFF. The CDR3 DNA sequence: TGTGCCAGCAGTTCACTAGCAGGGGGCACTGAAGCTTTCTTT.

This clone was detected a few times. The DNA of the CDR3 is TGCAGCGCATCCGGGGGCCCTAGCACAGATACGCAGTATTTT. This gives the protein CSASGGPSTDTQYF. The chain recombines TRBV29-1 with TRBJ2-3, with D perhaps being TRBD1 or TRBD2 (6 bases each). Trimming cost V 7 bases and J 0 bases, with 14 bases left between them. CDR1 SQVTM and CDR2 ANQGSEA come from the germline V gene. CDR3 size: 14 residues.